The rows below give T cell receptor beta chains drawn from one sample of a study of Ad26.COV2.S vaccination and SARS-CoV-2 variants. Clones were read by immunoSEQ multiplex PCR, and TCRdb kept only the in-frame ones, dropping some. The data contain 350,000 to 500,000 clones, 80% to 95% of them singletons. Here the sequenced sample was peripheral blood, taken in a trial of Ad26.COV2.S vaccine versus placebo. These receptors were collected from a person between 18 and 65 years old who received the Ad26.COV2.S COVID-19 vaccine or a placebo. Each CDR3 is given with its conserved first and last residue. A D gene is named only where the DNA matches it firmly. Not every row has a clone size; where given, it reads once, few, many or a size class.

clone size	CDR3 length	V gene	J gene	D gene	CDR3 DNA	CDR3 protein
NA	15	TRBV25-1	TRBJ2-2	NA	TGTGCCAGCAGTGCCAGACAGGCGAACACCGGGGAGCTGTTTTTT	CASSARQANTGELFF
NA	13	TRBV5-4	TRBJ1-2	TRBD1	TGTGCCAGCAGTAACGGACAGGGCTATGGCTACACCTTC	CASSNGQGYGYTF
NA	12	TRBV12-3/TRBV12-4	TRBJ1-1	NA	TGTGCCAGCAGTTTGTTTTTAACTGAAGCTTTCTTT	CASSLFLTEAFF
NA	14	TRBV30	TRBJ2-5	NA	TGTGCCTGGTCCGGAACAGGCTTTAGAGAGACCCAGTACTTC	CAWSGTGFRETQYF
NA	12	TRBV7-7	TRBJ2-5	NA	TGTGCCAGCAGCTTGCCGGGGGAGACCCAGTACTTC	CASSLPGETQYF
NA	12	TRBV7-6	TRBJ2-2	NA	TGTGCCAGCAGCCTCAGGGCCGGGGAGCTGTTTTTT	CASSLRAGELFF
NA	16	TRBV4-1	TRBJ2-7	TRBD1	TGCGCCAGCAGCCAAGCTGGAAACAGGGGAAATTACGAGCAGTACTTC	CASSQAGNRGNYEQYF
NA	15	TRBV19	TRBJ2-1	TRBD2	TGTGCCAGTAGTCAGACTAGCGGGAGTTCTTATGAGCAGTTCTTC	CASSQTSGSSYEQFF
NA	12	TRBV5-4	TRBJ1-5	NA	TGTGCCAGCAGCTTGGATGGCAGGGCCCAGCATTTT	CASSLDGRAQHF
NA	12	TRBV19	TRBJ2-5	NA	TGTGCCAGTAGGGACTACCGGGGGACCCAGTACTTC	CASRDYRGTQYF
NA	13	TRBV5-1	TRBJ2-7	NA	TGCGCCAGCAGCCTCGGGACCCTCGGCGAGCAGTACTTC	CASSLGTLGEQYF
NA	15	TRBV7-9	TRBJ2-5	TRBD1	TGTGCCAGCAACCTCGGGACAGGGGTTCAAGAGACCCAGTACTTC	CASNLGTGVQETQYF
NA	12	TRBV19	TRBJ2-1	NA	TGTGCCAGTATGAGCTCCTACAATGAGCAGTTCTTC	CASMSSYNEQFF
once	15	TRBV9	TRBJ1-1	NA	TGTGCCAGCAGCCCGAGCCTGATTCCGAACACTGAAGCTTTCTTT	CASSPSLIPNTEAFF
NA	12	TRBV18	TRBJ2-1	NA	TGTGCCAGCTCAGAGTATAACAATGAGCAGTTCTTC	CASSEYNNEQFF
NA	15	TRBV27	TRBJ1-4	NA	TGTGCCAGCAGTTCAGGGGACACTTCTAATGAAAAACTGTTTTTT	CASSSGDTSNEKLFF